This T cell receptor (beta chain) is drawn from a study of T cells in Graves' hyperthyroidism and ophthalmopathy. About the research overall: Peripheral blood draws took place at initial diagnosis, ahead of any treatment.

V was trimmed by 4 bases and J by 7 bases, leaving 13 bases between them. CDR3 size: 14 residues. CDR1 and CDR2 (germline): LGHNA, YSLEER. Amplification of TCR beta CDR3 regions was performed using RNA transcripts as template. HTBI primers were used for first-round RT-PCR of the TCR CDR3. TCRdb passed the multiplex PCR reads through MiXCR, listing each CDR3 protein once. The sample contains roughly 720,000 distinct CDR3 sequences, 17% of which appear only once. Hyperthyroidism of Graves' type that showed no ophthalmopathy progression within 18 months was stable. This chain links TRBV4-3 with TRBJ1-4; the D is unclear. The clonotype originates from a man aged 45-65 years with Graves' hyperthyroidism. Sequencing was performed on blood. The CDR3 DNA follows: TGCGCCAGCAGCCGGAATTTTGACGGTGAAAAACTGTTTTTT. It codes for CASSRNFDGEKLFF.